The 8 T cell receptor beta chains below were found in one sample sequenced in a study of technical replicates of blood from several donors. Data came from immunoSEQ multiplex PCR; TCRdb stores just in-frame clones and leaves some out. Among tens of thousands of clones listed, 95% were seen once. The sample was T cells isolated from PBMCs. The receptors were gathered from a human donor in good health.

The chain is built from TRBV5-1 and TRBJ2-2, with 8 nucleotides matching TRBD2. Germline V CDR1 and CDR2: SGHRS, YFSETQ. The CDR3 spans 15 residues. J lost 1 base, V lost 2 bases, and 1 base had no gene match. CDR3 sequence reads: CASSLAGVNTGELFF. CDR3 coding DNA: TGCGCCAGCAGCTTAGCGGGGGTGAACACCGGGGAGCTGTTTTTT.

The CDR3 DNA follows: TGCGCCAGCAGTACAGGGTTTGGTATCCTCGAGCAGTACTTC. Its translation is CASSTGFGILEQYF. The V call is TRBV5-1, the J call TRBJ2-7; maybe TRBD1 (6 bases). Per germline, CDR1 SGHRS and CDR2 YFSETQ. The CDR3 extends over 14 amino acids. Trimming pared 5 bases from V and 6 bases from J, leaving 18 bases between.

The chain links TRBV18 to TRBJ2-5; 7 nucleotides align to TRBD2. The J call is uncertain, as TRBJ2-7 better fits the DNA end. The CDR3 spans 15 residues. Per the germline V gene, CDR1 is KGHSH and CDR2 is LQKENI. CDR3 in amino acids: CASSPTGGRAYEQYF. The CDR3 DNA sequence: TGTGCCAGCTCACCCACGGGGGGAAGGGCCTACGAGCAGTACTTC.

The V and J genes are TRBV7-3 and TRBJ1-2; 8 bases align to TRBD1. The CDR3 extends over 13 amino acids. J was trimmed by 10 bases and V by 4 bases; bases with no gene match: 8. Germline assignment: CDR1 SGHTA and CDR2 FQGTGA. This CDR3 reads CASSSGTGSVYTF. The CDR3 DNA reads as TGTGCCAGCAGCTCCGGGACAGGAAGCGTCTACACCTTC.

This clone was seen once. V gene TRBV2 combines with J gene TRBJ1-4, with TRBD1 matching 8 bases. The CDR3 covers 14 residues. Germline trimming cut 6 bases from V and 5 bases from J; bases unmatched to any gene: 5. Looked up from germline, CDR1 is SNHLY and CDR2 is FYNNEI. Here the CDR3 DNA reads TGTGCCAGCAGCACTCCAGGGGGCAATGAAAAACTGTTTTTT. This gives the protein CASSTPGGNEKLFF. Full variable domain (rest looked up from reference TRBV2 and TRBJ1-4): EPEVTQTPSHQVTQMGQEVILRCVPISNHLYFYWYRQILGQKVEFLVSFYNNEISEKSEIFDDQFSVERPDGSNFTLKIRSTKLEDSAMYFCASSTPGGNEKLFFGSGTQLSVL.

V and J are TRBV7-3 and TRBJ2-1; 7 bases are a match to TRBD1. V lost 5 bases to trimming and J lost 6 bases; unmatched junction nucleotides: 10. The CDR3 length is 15 residues. CDR1 and CDR2 (germline): SGHTA, FQGTGA. CDR3 sequence: CASSTNPGGINEQFF. As DNA, the CDR3 is TGTGCCAGCAGCACGAACCCAGGGGGAATCAATGAGCAGTTCTTC. The full variable domain, with the rest looked up from reference TRBV7-3 and TRBJ2-1, is GAGVSQTPSNKVTEKGKYVELRCDPISGHTALYWYRQSLGQGPEFLIYFQGTGAADDSGLPNDRFFAVRPEGSVSTLKIQRTERGDSAVYLCASSTNPGGINEQFFGPGTRLTVL.

The V and J genes are TRBV6-1 and TRBJ2-7, with a tentative D call TRBD1 (6 bases). Per the germline V gene, CDR1 is MNHNS and CDR2 is SASEGT. This CDR3 is built from 15 residues. Trimming shortened V by 0 bases and J by 3 bases, and 12 bases separated the two germline ends. The CDR3 sequence: CASSEAFGQYYEQYF. The CDR3 DNA reads as TGTGCCAGCAGTGAAGCCTTCGGACAGTACTACGAGCAGTACTTC.

CDR3 DNA: TGTGCCAGCAGGGCGACAGGTGGAGACTATGGCTACACCTTC. Encoded protein: CASRATGGDYGYTF. The V call is TRBV6-4, the J call TRBJ1-2, with D possibly matching TRBD1 (6 bases). CDR1 is MRHNA and CDR2 is SNTAGT in the germline V gene. V lost 6 bases, J lost 3 bases, and 14 bases lay in between. This CDR3 is built from 14 residues.